A selection of T cell receptor beta chains follows, all from one sample in a study of regulatory T cells in long-lasting Graves disease. Via MiXCR, TCRdb re-called the multiplex PCR reads, giving one row per CDR3 protein. The sample lists roughly 440,000 distinct CDR3 sequences, 15% to 20% occurring once. The data also belong to a second study, concerning T cells in Graves' hyperthyroidism and ophthalmopathy.

The sequences come from peripheral blood mononuclear cells (PBMCs), collected at new diagnosis, from a patient treated with antithyroid drugs. All receptors come from a woman in her late teens or twenties with Graves disease. The CDR3 runs from the conserved cysteine through the conserved F or W. Fields, in order: clone size, J gene, V gene, D gene, CDR3 DNA, CDR3 protein. A D gene is named only where the DNA matches it firmly. Where a row states a size, it is once, few, many or the class of an expanded clone; other rows omit it.

abundance: few; j_gene: TRBJ2-2; v_gene: TRBV28; d_gene: .; CDR3nt: TGTGCCAGCAGCCCCGCCGGTGGGGCTGCCGGGGAGCTGTTTTTT; CDR3aa: CASSPAGGAAGELFF
abundance: few; j_gene: TRBJ2-5; v_gene: TRBV11-3; d_gene: TRBD1; CDR3nt: TGTGCCAGCAGCTTCAGGACAGGGGGCAATAGGTACTTC; CDR3aa: CASSFRTGGNRYF
abundance: .; j_gene: TRBJ1-4; v_gene: TRBV5-6; d_gene: .; CDR3nt: TGTGCCAGCCACCCGGGGTTGGCTAATGAAAAACTGTTTTTT; CDR3aa: CASHPGLANEKLFF
abundance: .; j_gene: TRBJ2-7; v_gene: TRBV20-1; d_gene: .; CDR3nt: TGCAGTGCTACTTCAAGGAGGCCCCCCTACGAGCAGTACTTC; CDR3aa: CSATSRRPPYEQYF
abundance: .; j_gene: TRBJ1-3; v_gene: TRBV5-1; d_gene: .; CDR3nt: TGCGCCAGCAGCTTTCTGGGGGCCGACTCTGGAAACACCATATATTTT; CDR3aa: CASSFLGADSGNTIYF
abundance: .; j_gene: TRBJ1-5; v_gene: TRBV2; d_gene: TRBD1; CDR3nt: TGTGCCAGCAGGGCCGGGACAGGGTCAGGGCAGCCCCAGCATTTT; CDR3aa: CASRAGTGSGQPQHF
abundance: few; j_gene: TRBJ2-7; v_gene: TRBV5-5; d_gene: TRBD1; CDR3nt: TGTGCCAGCAGCTTGGAAGTTGGGACAGGAATCTACGAGCAGTACTTC; CDR3aa: CASSLEVGTGIYEQYF
abundance: many; j_gene: TRBJ2-1; v_gene: TRBV28; d_gene: TRBD2; CDR3nt: TGTGCCAGCAGTTGGACTAGCGGAGCTAATGAGCAGTTCTTC; CDR3aa: CASSWTSGANEQFF
abundance: many; j_gene: TRBJ2-1; v_gene: TRBV28; d_gene: TRBD2; CDR3nt: TGTGCCAGCAGGCAGACTAGCGCCTACAATGAGCAGTTCTTC; CDR3aa: CASRQTSAYNEQFF
abundance: .; j_gene: TRBJ1-3; v_gene: TRBV28; d_gene: .; CDR3nt: TGTGCCAGCAGTTTTTCAGTTGGAAACACCATATATTTT; CDR3aa: CASSFSVGNTIYF
abundance: many; j_gene: TRBJ2-7; v_gene: TRBV4-3; d_gene: .; CDR3nt: TGCGCCAGCAGCCAAGATCCACAGGTTACCTACGAGCAGTACTTC; CDR3aa: CASSQDPQVTYEQYF
abundance: many; j_gene: TRBJ2-7; v_gene: TRBV20-1; d_gene: TRBD2; CDR3nt: TGCAGTGCTAATTGGCCGAAACTAGCGCCCTACGAGCAGTACTTC; CDR3aa: CSANWPKLAPYEQYF
abundance: many; j_gene: TRBJ2-5; v_gene: TRBV30; d_gene: TRBD2; CDR3nt: TGTGCCTGGAGTTTACTAGCGGTACGACAGACCCAGTACTTC; CDR3aa: CAWSLLAVRQTQYF
abundance: .; j_gene: TRBJ1-4; v_gene: TRBV2; d_gene: .; CDR3nt: TGTGCCAGCAGTGAGAGAGGGGGATATGAAAAACTGTTTTTT; CDR3aa: CASSERGGYEKLFF
abundance: .; j_gene: TRBJ2-1; v_gene: TRBV19; d_gene: TRBD2; CDR3nt: TGTGCCAGTAGTACCACCGAACTAGCGGAGGGAGGTGATGAGCAGTTCTTC; CDR3aa: CASSTTELAEGGDEQFF
abundance: many; j_gene: TRBJ2-7; v_gene: TRBV6-1; d_gene: .; CDR3nt: TGTGCCAGCAGTGACCGGAGCACCTACGAGCAGTACTTC; CDR3aa: CASSDRSTYEQYF
abundance: few; j_gene: TRBJ2-3; v_gene: TRBV4-1; d_gene: TRBD1; CDR3nt: TGCGCCAGCAGCTATGGGACAGCGGATACGCAGTATTTT; CDR3aa: CASSYGTADTQYF
abundance: few; j_gene: TRBJ1-1; v_gene: TRBV6-1; d_gene: TRBD1; CDR3nt: TGTGCCAGCAGGACAGGGACTCAAGCTTTCTTT; CDR3aa: CASRTGTQAFF
abundance: few; j_gene: TRBJ2-2; v_gene: TRBV13; d_gene: .; CDR3nt: TGTGCCAGCAGCTTAGCGGGAGAGCCGACCGGGGAGCTGTTTTTT; CDR3aa: CASSLAGEPTGELFF
abundance: few; j_gene: TRBJ1-1; v_gene: TRBV7-6; d_gene: .; CDR3nt: TGTGCCAGCAGCTTAGAAGGGGCAAGGGGAGTCACTGAAGCTTTCTTT; CDR3aa: CASSLEGARGVTEAFF
abundance: few; j_gene: TRBJ2-7; v_gene: TRBV10-1; d_gene: TRBD1; CDR3nt: TGCGCCAGCAGTGATATCGGGACAGGATCCGAGCAGTACTTC; CDR3aa: CASSDIGTGSEQYF
abundance: many; j_gene: TRBJ2-1; v_gene: TRBV11-1; d_gene: TRBD2; CDR3nt: TGTGCCAGCAGGCTCGGGAGGGCACACTCCTACAATGAGCAGTTCTTC; CDR3aa: CASRLGRAHSYNEQFF
abundance: .; j_gene: TRBJ1-2; v_gene: TRBV11-2; d_gene: .; CDR3nt: TGTGCCAGCAGCTTAGCGGCAGGAGCTAACTATGGCTACACCTTC; CDR3aa: CASSLAAGANYGYTF
abundance: many; j_gene: TRBJ2-5; v_gene: TRBV29-1; d_gene: TRBD1; CDR3nt: TGCAGCGTCCAGGACAGGGTTTGGGAGACCCAGTACTTC; CDR3aa: CSVQDRVWETQYF
abundance: few; j_gene: TRBJ2-2; v_gene: TRBV14; d_gene: TRBD1; CDR3nt: TGTGCCAGCAGCATGCTACGGGACAGGGGGACCGGGGAGCTGTTTTTT; CDR3aa: CASSMLRDRGTGELFF
abundance: many; j_gene: TRBJ2-7; v_gene: TRBV28; d_gene: TRBD1; CDR3nt: TGTGCCAGCAGTTTAGGGACAGTCTACGAGCAGTACTTC; CDR3aa: CASSLGTVYEQYF
abundance: many; j_gene: TRBJ2-5; v_gene: TRBV7-2; d_gene: TRBD2; CDR3nt: TGTGCCAGCAGCTCAGGGACTAGCGGGGAGACCCAGTACTTC; CDR3aa: CASSSGTSGETQYF
abundance: .; j_gene: TRBJ1-2; v_gene: TRBV7-2; d_gene: .; CDR3nt: TGTGCCAGCAGCTCTCGGGGGTCGGAGGGTGGCTACACCTTC; CDR3aa: CASSSRGSEGGYTF
abundance: many; j_gene: TRBJ2-3; v_gene: TRBV7-8; d_gene: TRBD1; CDR3nt: TGTGCCAGCAGCTTATGGACAGGGGCGCGAGATACGCAGTATTTT; CDR3aa: CASSLWTGARDTQYF
abundance: .; j_gene: TRBJ1-4; v_gene: TRBV2; d_gene: TRBD1; CDR3nt: TGTGCCAGCAGTTCGGGACAGGAGAGTAATGAAAAACTGTTTTTT; CDR3aa: CASSSGQESNEKLFF
abundance: many; j_gene: TRBJ2-3; v_gene: TRBV6-5; d_gene: TRBD2; CDR3nt: TGTGCCAGCAGTTACTCAAGACTAGCGGGAGGGCCTGTAGATACGCAGTATTTT; CDR3aa: CASSYSRLAGGPVDTQYF
abundance: few; j_gene: TRBJ2-7; v_gene: TRBV18; d_gene: .; CDR3nt: TGTGCCAGCTCACCAGAGAGGGATGAGCAGTACTTC; CDR3aa: CASSPERDEQYF
abundance: .; j_gene: TRBJ1-2; v_gene: TRBV5-1; d_gene: TRBD1; CDR3nt: TGCGCCAGTAGCCGGGACAGGGGGCCTGGCTACACCTTC; CDR3aa: CASSRDRGPGYTF
abundance: .; j_gene: TRBJ2-5; v_gene: TRBV6-2/TRBV6-3; d_gene: TRBD2; CDR3nt: TGTGCCAGCAGTTACCTCCTAGCGGGAGAGGAGACCCAGTACTTC; CDR3aa: CASSYLLAGEETQYF
abundance: many; j_gene: TRBJ2-1; v_gene: TRBV28; d_gene: TRBD2; CDR3nt: TGTGCCAGCAGTCCAGGACTAGCGGACTACAATGAGCAGTTCTTC; CDR3aa: CASSPGLADYNEQFF
abundance: few; j_gene: TRBJ1-6; v_gene: TRBV18; d_gene: .; CDR3nt: TGTGCCAGCTCACCACGTTTAACCGATACTAATTCACCCCTCCACTTT; CDR3aa: CASSPRLTDTNSPLHF
abundance: many; j_gene: TRBJ2-5; v_gene: TRBV12-3/TRBV12-4; d_gene: .; CDR3nt: TGTGCCAGCGGGGGGACAGTCGAAGAGACCCAGTACTTC; CDR3aa: CASGGTVEETQYF
abundance: .; j_gene: TRBJ2-1; v_gene: TRBV12-3/TRBV12-4; d_gene: TRBD1; CDR3nt: TGTGCCAGCAGTCCTACAGGGGGCTCCTACAATGAGCAGTTCTTC; CDR3aa: CASSPTGGSYNEQFF
abundance: many; j_gene: TRBJ2-1; v_gene: TRBV7-3; d_gene: TRBD2; CDR3nt: TGTGCCAGCAGCTTAAGTAGCGGGAATGTCAATGAGCAGTTCTTC; CDR3aa: CASSLSSGNVNEQFF
abundance: few; j_gene: TRBJ1-2; v_gene: TRBV6-1; d_gene: .; CDR3nt: TGTGCCAGCAGAACGACAAGTCGAGGAGGCTACACCTTC; CDR3aa: CASRTTSRGGYTF
abundance: few; j_gene: TRBJ2-6; v_gene: TRBV7-2; d_gene: .; CDR3nt: TGTGCCAGCAGCCCGAACGCGATTGACGGATATTTCTCTGGGGCCAACGTCCTGACTTTC; CDR3aa: CASSPNAIDGYFSGANVLTF
abundance: .; j_gene: TRBJ2-1; v_gene: TRBV19; d_gene: .; CDR3nt: TGTGCCAGTAGGCTTCAGGGTCGGGATGAGCAGTTCTTC; CDR3aa: CASRLQGRDEQFF
abundance: .; j_gene: TRBJ2-5; v_gene: TRBV5-1; d_gene: .; CDR3nt: TGCGCCAGCAGCTTGAACGTCCCTGGTTCGGAGACCCAGTACTTC; CDR3aa: CASSLNVPGSETQYF
abundance: few; j_gene: TRBJ2-7; v_gene: TRBV28; d_gene: .; CDR3nt: TGTGCCAGCAGTTTACCGGGACGAAGTGCTTCAGGGCAGTACTTC; CDR3aa: CASSLPGRSASGQYF
abundance: many; j_gene: TRBJ1-2; v_gene: TRBV30; d_gene: .; CDR3nt: TGTGCCTGGAGTGCGTCAGCGGGCTATGGCTACACCTTC; CDR3aa: CAWSASAGYGYTF
abundance: many; j_gene: TRBJ2-1; v_gene: TRBV2; d_gene: TRBD2; CDR3nt: TGTGCCAGCAGAATATTCGGACTAGCGGGAGGGCGGTACAATGAGCAGTTCTTC; CDR3aa: CASRIFGLAGGRYNEQFF
abundance: few; j_gene: TRBJ2-1; v_gene: TRBV7-2; d_gene: .; CDR3nt: TGTGCCAGCAGCCTGGACAGTTACGAGCAGTTCTTC; CDR3aa: CASSLDSYEQFF
abundance: many; j_gene: TRBJ2-3; v_gene: TRBV28; d_gene: .; CDR3nt: TGTGCCAGCAGTTTACTCAGGGGAGGCAAGGCAGATACGCAGTATTTT; CDR3aa: CASSLLRGGKADTQYF
abundance: .; j_gene: TRBJ2-7; v_gene: TRBV19; d_gene: TRBD2; CDR3nt: TGTGCCAGTAGCGGACTAGCGGGAGGGCTCAGCGAGCAGTACTTC; CDR3aa: CASSGLAGGLSEQYF
abundance: few; j_gene: TRBJ1-4; v_gene: TRBV11-2; d_gene: TRBD1; CDR3nt: TGTGCCAGCAGCTTAGGGCGGGCCGGGACAGGGAATGAAAAACTGTTTTTT; CDR3aa: CASSLGRAGTGNEKLFF